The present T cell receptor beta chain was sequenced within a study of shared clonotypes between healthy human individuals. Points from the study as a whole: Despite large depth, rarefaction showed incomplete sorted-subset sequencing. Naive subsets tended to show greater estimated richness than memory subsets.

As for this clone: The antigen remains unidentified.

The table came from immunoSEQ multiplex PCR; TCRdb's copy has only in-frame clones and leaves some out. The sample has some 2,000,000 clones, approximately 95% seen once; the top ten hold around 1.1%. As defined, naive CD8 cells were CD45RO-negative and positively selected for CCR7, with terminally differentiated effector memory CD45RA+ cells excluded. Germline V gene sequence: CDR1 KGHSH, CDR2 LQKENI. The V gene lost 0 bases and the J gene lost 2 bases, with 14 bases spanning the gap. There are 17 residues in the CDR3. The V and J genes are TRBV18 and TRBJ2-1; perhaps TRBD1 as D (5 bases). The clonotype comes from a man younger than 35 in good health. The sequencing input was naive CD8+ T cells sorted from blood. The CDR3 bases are TGTGCCAGCTCACCACCCCAACTGGGCAGGGCCTACAATGAGCAGTTCTTC. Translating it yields CASSPPQLGRAYNEQFF. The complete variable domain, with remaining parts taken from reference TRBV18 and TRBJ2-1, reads NAGVMQNPRHLVRRRGQEARLRCSPMKGHSHVYWYRQLPEEGLKFMVYLQKENIIDESGMPKERFSAEFPKEGPSILRIQQVVRGDSAAYFCASSPPQLGRAYNEQFFGPGTRLTVL.